What follows are 26 T cell receptor beta chains derived from one specimen sequenced in a study of PD-L1 blockade in urothelial cancer. Profiling relied on immunoSEQ multiplex PCR, and the TCRdb table lists in-frame clones only, not all of them. Of 85,000 to 90,000 clones in the sample, about 83% are singletons; the top ten hold around 14%. Time point denoted: pretreatment peripheral blood. The sample consisted of PBMCs, taken around atezolizumab (anti-PD-L1) treatment. Every receptor here comes from a man in his 60s with urothelial cancer.

The chain carries TRBV5-1 and TRBJ1-1; the match to TRBD1 covers 11 bases. CDR3 length equals 17 residues. V shed 0 bases, J shed 11 bases, and the junction held 15 bases outside the gene matches. Germline V lookup: CDR1 SGHRS, CDR2 YFSETQ. CDR3 amino acids: CASSLAPRGQGASLAFF. CDR3 sequence (DNA): TGCGCCAGCAGCTTGGCCCCTAGAGGACAGGGGGCAAGTTTGGCTTTCTTT.

V usage is TRBV2 and J usage is TRBJ1-4; D call uncertain. The CDR3 has 13 amino acids. CDR1 is SNHLY and CDR2 is FYNNEI in the germline V gene. Trimming removed 8 bases from V and 10 bases from J, with 17 bases in between. Written as DNA, the CDR3 is TGTGCCAGCGCCGGCAGCCCCAGCGGAAAACTGTTTTTT. The encoded protein is CASAGSPSGKLFF.

The gene calls are TRBV18 and TRBJ1-3; possible D gene TRBD1, 5 bases. V gave up 4 bases and J gave up 5 bases, with 18 bases separating them. CDR3 length equals 16 residues. CDR1 KGHSH and CDR2 LQKENI come from the germline V gene. CDR3 protein: CASSQTVPLDRNTIYF. In DNA, the CDR3 is TGTGCCAGCTCACAGACAGTACCACTGGATCGAAACACCATATATTTT.

The chain carries TRBV6-1 and TRBJ2-6; 7 positions match TRBD1. The CDR3 covers 17 residues. From germline, CDR1 is MNHNS and CDR2 SASEGT. V lost 2 bases to trimming and J lost 2 bases; unmatched junction nucleotides: 6. CDR3 loop: CASSESPDRAGANVLTF. As DNA, the CDR3 is TGTGCCAGCAGTGAAAGCCCAGACAGGGCTGGGGCCAACGTCCTGACTTTC.

The V gene is TRBV2, the J gene TRBJ1-2; D gene unclear. Trimming shortened V by 5 bases and J by 2 bases, and 18 bases separated the two germline ends. CDR1 and CDR2 (germline): SNHLY, FYNNEI. The CDR3 loop spans 16 amino acids. The chain's CDR3 is CASSPLKQKHNYGYTF. As DNA, the CDR3 is TGTGCCAGCAGTCCCCTTAAACAGAAACACAACTATGGCTACACCTTC.

The chain has TRBV29-1 and TRBJ2-5; 15 bases map to TRBD2. The CDR3 spans 14 residues. With 8 bases clipped from V and 5 bases from J, the junction kept 6 bases outside the gene matches. The germline CDR1 and CDR2 sequences are SQVTM and ANQGSEA. CDR3 DNA: TGCAGCCCAAGGACTAGCGGGGGGGTGGAGACCCAGTACTTC. It codes for CSPRTSGGVETQYF.

This chain uses TRBV30 with TRBJ2-7; no reliable D call. Germline V gene lookup returns CDR1 GTSNPN and CDR2 SVGIG (reference sequence). V was cut by 1 base and J by 7 bases, with 11 bases left in between. This CDR3 region has 12 residues. This CDR3 is CAWSGPPWEQYF. DNA of the CDR3: TGTGCCTGGAGTGGGCCTCCTTGGGAGCAGTACTTC.

The J gene is TRBJ1-1, the V gene TRBV6-5, with D uncertain. CDR3 length: 14 residues. CDR1 and CDR2 from the germline V gene are MNHEY and SVGAGI. With 6 bases removed from V and 4 bases from J, the gap between germline ends came to 15 bases. The CDR3 sequence: CASSSGLRSTEAFF. In nucleotides, the CDR3 is TGTGCCAGCAGCTCGGGGTTGAGGAGCACTGAAGCTTTCTTT.

Only one count was recorded for this clone. The chain combines TRBV7-8 with TRBJ1-5, with D perhaps matching TRBD1 (5 bases). There are 16 residues in the CDR3. The V and J ends lost 5 bases and 1 base respectively, with 15 bases between them. CDR1 is SGHVS and CDR2 is FQNEAQ in the germline V gene. The CDR3: CASSPFQGGSNQPQHF. The CDR3 DNA sequence: TGTGCCAGCAGCCCTTTCCAGGGTGGAAGCAATCAGCCCCAGCATTTT.

The table lists this clone with a count of one. The chain carries TRBV28 and TRBJ2-7, with D unclear. In germline, CDR1 is MDHEN, CDR2 SYDVKM. Trimming left V 3 bases short and J 6 bases short, with 12 bases between. This CDR3 is built from 13 residues. CDR3 bases: TGTGCCAGCAGTTTCCCATACTATAGCGAGCAGTACTTC. It is translated as CASSFPYYSEQYF.

The rearrangement uses TRBV10-2 and TRBJ2-1; possibly TRBD2 for D (5 bases). Trimming took off 2 bases at V and 3 bases at J, with 11 bases between the two ends. The germline CDR1 and CDR2 sequences are WSHSY and SAAADI. The CDR3 has 15 residues. The DNA for the CDR3 is TGCGCCAGCAGTGAGATGGCTAGCCGCTACAATGAGCAGTTCTTC. It yields the protein CASSEMASRYNEQFF.

The chain recombines TRBV4-2 with TRBJ2-3; the match to TRBD2 covers 12 bases. The junction had 7 bases not matched to a gene; V was cut back by 4 bases and J by 5 bases. The CDR3 loop spans 16 amino acids. Germline V gene data show CDR1 as LGHNA and CDR2 as YNFKEQ. CDR3 in amino acids: CASSRRLAGEVDTQYF. For the CDR3, the DNA is TGTGCCAGCAGCCGCAGACTAGCGGGAGAGGTAGATACGCAGTATTTT.

The gene calls are TRBV5-1 and TRBJ2-1, with TRBD2 identical over 14 bases. This CDR3 is 15 amino acids long. J gave up 8 bases and V 7 bases, and 8 bases lay outside the gene matches. Germline CDR1 and CDR2: SGHRS and YFSETQ. The DNA of the CDR3 is TGCGCCAGCCGGGAGAGGGGACTAGCGGGAGATGAGCAGTTCTTC. It translates to CASRERGLAGDEQFF.

This rearrangement joins TRBV11-2 to TRBJ1-2, with unresolved D. Germline V gene data show CDR1 as SGHAT and CDR2 as FQNNGV. The germline V and J ends were trimmed by 3 bases and 2 bases, with 7 bases remaining between them. The CDR3 is 13 residues long. For the CDR3, the DNA is TGTGCCAGCAGCTTTCTAGCAAACTATGGCTACACCTTC. Amino acid sequence: CASSFLANYGYTF.

This clone was detected only a few times. The V call is TRBV10-1, the J call TRBJ1-5; TRBD1 matches at 11 bases. From germline, CDR1 is WNHNN and CDR2 SYGVQD (reference sequence). The J segment lost 5 bases and the V segment lost 5 bases, leaving 5 bases of the junction unmatched. The CDR3 totals 15 residues. In DNA form, the CDR3 reads TGCGCCAGCAGTTGGGACAGGGGGTCAGATCAGCCCCAGCATTTT. It specifies CASSWDRGSDQPQHF.

The V gene is TRBV6-4, the J gene TRBJ1-1, with D hard to call. The V end lost 4 bases, the J end lost 0 bases, and 6 bases lay between the germline ends. In germline, CDR1 is MRHNA, CDR2 SNTAGT. The length of the CDR3 is 13 residues. DNA for the CDR3: TGTGCCAGCAGTGCGGAGATGAACACTGAAGCTTTCTTT. It translates to CASSAEMNTEAFF.

This chain joins TRBV10-3 and TRBJ2-7; 8 bases line up with TRBD2. Trimming at V came to 6 bases and at J to 2 bases, leaving 9 bases not matched to a gene. Germline V CDR1 and CDR2: ENHRY, SYGVKD. The CDR3 is 15 residues long. The CDR3 region has the DNA TGTGCCATCAGCCCGACGACCGGGAGGGCCTACGAGCAGTACTTC. Protein product: CAISPTTGRAYEQYF.

The chain links TRBV4-2 to TRBJ2-7; the D gene is possibly TRBD2 (6 bases). V was cut by 1 base and J by 3 bases, with 10 bases left in between. Germline V CDR1 and CDR2: LGHNA, YNFKEQ. The CDR3 spans 14 residues. The CDR3 DNA reads TGTGCCAGCAGCCAAGGGACTACCGACTACGAGCAGTACTTC. Amino acid sequence: CASSQGTTDYEQYF.

V is TRBV19 and J is TRBJ1-4; 11 bases agree with TRBD1. The J segment lost 8 bases and the V segment lost 9 bases, leaving 5 bases of the junction unmatched. Germline V lookup: CDR1 LNHDA, CDR2 SQIVND (reference sequence). The CDR3 consists of 13 residues. The CDR3 DNA reads TGTGCCAGGGAGGACAGGGGGCGGGAAAAACTGTTTTTT. This sequence encodes CAREDRGREKLFF.

The chain recombines TRBV29-1 with TRBJ2-7; D may be TRBD2 (5 bases). The CDR3 contains 15 residues. From germline, CDR1 is SQVTM and CDR2 ANQGSEA. V was trimmed by 1 base and J by 1 base, leaving 14 bases between them. The CDR3 protein is CSVEVRSGSSYEQYF. The DNA for the CDR3 is TGCAGCGTTGAAGTCCGAAGCGGCAGTTCCTACGAGCAGTACTTC.

The chain couples TRBV5-1 to TRBJ2-7; 8 nucleotides match TRBD1. The CDR3 totals 14 residues. Trimming took 0 bases from V and 6 from J; bases not matched to a gene: 5. Germline loops: CDR1 SGHRS, CDR2 YFSETQ. The CDR3 here is CASSLVGQGAEQYF. The CDR3 DNA follows: TGCGCCAGCAGCTTGGTAGGACAGGGTGCCGAGCAGTACTTC.

The chain employs TRBV6-1 and TRBJ2-3; 9 bases match TRBD2. After removal of 7 bases from V and 1 base from J, the junction contained 6 bases not matched to a gene. Germline CDR1 MNHNS, CDR2 SASEGT. This CDR3 region has 15 residues. The CDR3 DNA is TGTGCCAGCATGGCGGGGGGGGCGGGCACAGATACGCAGTATTTT. Protein sequence: CASMAGGAGTDTQYF.

CDR3 in amino acids: CASSLIGGAYYGYTF. The CDR3 DNA sequence: TGTGCCAGCAGCTTAATTGGGGGGGCCTACTATGGCTACACCTTC. J is TRBJ1-2 and V is TRBV7-2; D is perhaps TRBD1 (6 bases). The CDR3 runs 15 residues. V shed 2 bases and J shed 3 bases, with 13 bases lying between them. Germline-derived CDR1 and CDR2 are SGHTA and FQGNSA.

This clone has a count of ten or more. The chain has TRBV28 and TRBJ1-2, with a possible D match to TRBD1 (5 bases). V shed 4 bases and J shed 4 bases, with 13 bases lying between them. There are 14 residues in the CDR3. Germline CDR1 MDHEN, CDR2 SYDVKM. CDR3 DNA: TGTGCCAGCAGTTCCCCCGGGGGGACCTATGGCTACACCTTC. This encodes CASSSPGGTYGYTF.

V usage is TRBV18 and J usage is TRBJ1-4, with D possibly matching TRBD1 (5 bases). Germline CDR1 KGHSH, CDR2 LQKENI. Trimming cost V 4 bases and J 0 bases, with 9 bases left between them. The CDR3 is 15 residues long. The CDR3 DNA reads as TGTGCCAGCTCACAGGGGCCTACAACTAATGAAAAACTGTTTTTT. Protein: CASSQGPTTNEKLFF. Looking up the rest from reference TRBV18 and TRBJ1-4 gives the full variable domain: NAGVMQNPRHLVRRRGQEARLRCSPMKGHSHVYWYRQLPEEGLKFMVYLQKENIIDESGMPKERFSAEFPKEGPSILRIQQVVRGDSAAYFCASSQGPTTNEKLFFGSGTQLSVL.

This sequence joins TRBV18 and TRBJ1-1, with D tentatively TRBD1 (5 bases). CDR1 and CDR2 from the germline V gene are KGHSH and LQKENI. Trimming removed 2 bases from V and 6 bases from J, with 10 bases in between. CDR3 length: 13 residues. CDR3: CASSPGWGSEAFF. CDR3 DNA sequence: TGTGCCAGCTCACCAGGGTGGGGCTCTGAAGCTTTCTTT.